The sequence of this T cell receptor beta chain was determined in a study of low-dose radiotherapy and immunotherapy resistance in tumors. Study-level background: Administration of intravenous cyclophosphamide at 200 mg/m2 took place every two weeks, one day before radiation and immunotherapy.

V gave up 5 bases and J gave up 4 bases, with 19 bases separating them. CDR1 is MDHEN, CDR2 SYDVKM, per germline. The CDR3 has 16 amino acids. Time point indicated: before trial treatment. Amplification of TCRs used a constant-region primer and V-primer adapter for around 19 PCR cycles. TCRdb used MiXCR to reprocess the reads, holding one entry per CDR3 protein. The sample yields about 46,000 distinct CDR3 sequences, about 11% seen once. The chain couples TRBV28 to TRBJ2-3; D is possibly TRBD2 (6 bases). This clonotype was sampled from a female donor with ovarian cancer. This specimen was PBMCs, taken before treatment. The CDR3 spells CASSPPPGRGPDTQYF. In DNA, the CDR3 is TGTGCCAGCAGTCCCCCACCAGGGCGGGGTCCAGATACGCAGTATTTT.